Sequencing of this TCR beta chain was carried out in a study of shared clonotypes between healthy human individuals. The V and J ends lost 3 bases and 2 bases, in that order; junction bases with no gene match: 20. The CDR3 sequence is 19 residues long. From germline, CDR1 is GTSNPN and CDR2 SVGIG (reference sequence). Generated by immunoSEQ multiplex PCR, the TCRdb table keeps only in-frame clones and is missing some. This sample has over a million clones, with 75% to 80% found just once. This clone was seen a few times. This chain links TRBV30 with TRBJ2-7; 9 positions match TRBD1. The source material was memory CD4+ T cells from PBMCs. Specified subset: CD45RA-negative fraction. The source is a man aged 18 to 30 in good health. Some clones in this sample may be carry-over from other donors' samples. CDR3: CAWSHYPSWLTGGTYEQYF. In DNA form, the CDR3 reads TGTGCCTGGAGCCATTACCCAAGTTGGTTGACAGGGGGGACCTACGAGCAGTACTTC.